This is a list of T cell receptor beta chains from one sample in a study of blood T cell repertoires in COVID-19. The data were produced by immunoSEQ multiplex PCR, yet TCRdb's version contains in-frame clones alone and is incomplete. The table includes more than 100,000 clones, over 80% detected once. Sequencing input: peripheral blood. These receptors were obtained from a middle-aged man with active COVID-19. Both conserved end residues are part of each CDR3. A D gene is named only where the DNA matches it firmly. Size is omitted from some rows. Given values are once, few, many or a class for expanded clones.

D gene | clone size | J gene | V gene | CDR3 DNA | CDR3 protein
- | - | TRBJ2-5 | TRBV20-1 | TGCAGTGCTAGTCGGGTGCGGAACCAAGAGACCCAGTACTTC | CSASRVRNQETQYF
- | - | TRBJ2-2 | TRBV2 | TGTGCCAGCAGTGTCCCGAGCGGACCCACCGGGGAGCTGTTTTTT | CASSVPSGPTGELFF
- | few | TRBJ1-1 | TRBV3-1/TRBV3-2 | TGTGCCAGCAGCCAGGGGCCCTCTCACACTGAAGCTTTCTTT | CASSQGPSHTEAFF
- | - | TRBJ2-5 | TRBV7-9 | TGTGCCAGCAGCGGGTTAAGCGTCGACGTCGGTATTGCCCAGTACTTC | CASSGLSVDVGIAQYF
TRBD1 | - | TRBJ2-2 | TRBV5-6 | TGTGCCAGCAGCTCGCTCGGGACAGACCTTACCGGGGAGCTGTTTTTT | CASSSLGTDLTGELFF
- | - | TRBJ1-1 | TRBV30 | TGTGCCTGGAGGGGCAATGCGGCTTTCTTT | CAWRGNAAFF
TRBD1 | - | TRBJ2-7 | TRBV7-2 | TGTGCCAGCAGCGCCGACAGGGCAGTTCCCTACGAGCAGTACTTC | CASSADRAVPYEQYF
- | - | TRBJ1-6 | TRBV7-9 | TGTGCCAGCAGCCTACTGGGAGGGGGGGGGATTTCACCCCTCCACTTT | CASSLLGGGGISPLHF
- | - | TRBJ1-3 | TRBV2 | TGTGCCAGCAGTGGGACATTTTACTCTGGAAACACCATATATTTT | CASSGTFYSGNTIYF
TRBD1 | once | TRBJ1-2 | TRBV6-4 | TGTGCCAGCAGTGACCCGGGACAGGGGGTCGGCTACACCTTC | CASSDPGQGVGYTF
- | - | TRBJ1-3 | TRBV7-9 | TGTGCCAGCAGTTCCCAACAGGGATCTGGAAACACCATATATTTT | CASSSQQGSGNTIYF
TRBD1 | - | TRBJ2-5 | TRBV23-1 | TGCGCCAGCAGTCACCCCCGCAGGGGGCAACAAGAGACCCAGTACTTC | CASSHPRRGQQETQYF
- | once | TRBJ2-3 | TRBV6-2/TRBV6-3 | TGTGCCAGCAGCTTCTTACCCGGGACTCTCACAGATACGCAGTATTTT | CASSFLPGTLTDTQYF
- | - | TRBJ2-1 | TRBV5-6 | TGTGCCAGCAGCTTATTTGAGAGCAATGAGCAGTTCTTC | CASSLFESNEQFF
- | once | TRBJ2-5 | TRBV20-1 | TGCAGTGCTAGTCATGAGGAGACCCAGTACTTC | CSASHEETQYF
- | - | TRBJ2-7 | TRBV5-4 | TGTGCCAGCAGTTCCAGACAGGCCCTCTCCTACGAGCAGTACTTC | CASSSRQALSYEQYF
TRBD1 | - | TRBJ1-1 | TRBV29-1 | TGCAGCGTCACGCTGGGACAGATTGAAGCTTTCTTT | CSVTLGQIEAFF
TRBD2 | - | TRBJ2-3 | TRBV6-2/TRBV6-3 | TGTGCCAGCACCCCGGGACTAGCTTTTAGAGATACGCAGTATTTT | CASTPGLAFRDTQYF
- | - | TRBJ1-2 | TRBV5-6 | TGTGCCAGCAGCTTGGTAGGGGATGGCTACACCTTC | CASSLVGDGYTF
TRBD1 | - | TRBJ1-6 | TRBV3-1/TRBV3-2 | TGTGCCAGCAGCCCACGGGACAGTAGCTCCTATAATTCACCCCTCCACTTT | CASSPRDSSSYNSPLHF
TRBD1 | - | TRBJ1-1 | TRBV5-1 | TGCGCCAGCAGCTTGGTGCGGGACAGCGCTGAAGCTTTCTTT | CASSLVRDSAEAFF
- | - | TRBJ2-1 | TRBV18 | TGTGCCAGCTCACCACCCTTTGTTTCTGCTATTGGTGAGCAGTTCTTC | CASSPPFVSAIGEQFF
- | - | TRBJ2-3 | TRBV6-5 | TGTGCCAGCAGATCCGCAGGGGATACGCAGTATTTT | CASRSAGDTQYF
TRBD2 | once | TRBJ2-5 | TRBV18 | TGTGCCAGCTCACCACCGGCTTGGACTAGCGGAGAAGAGACCCAGTACTTC | CASSPPAWTSGEETQYF
- | - | TRBJ2-5 | TRBV5-1 | TGCGCCAGCAGCACCGCCGGCGACTTCAGAGAGACCCAGTACTTC | CASSTAGDFRETQYF
- | - | TRBJ2-7 | TRBV29-1 | TGCAGCGTAGGGGACACCCCCTCCGAGCAGTACTTC | CSVGDTPSEQYF
- | - | TRBJ2-2 | TRBV6-6 | TGTGCCAGCAGTTATACGAACACCGGGGAGCTGTTTTTT | CASSYTNTGELFF
- | - | TRBJ1-1 | TRBV2 | TGTGCCAGCAAGGGCCAGGGTGTTTGGACTGAAGCTTTCTTT | CASKGQGVWTEAFF
TRBD1 | - | TRBJ1-4 | TRBV7-9 | TGTGCCAGCAGCAAAGGGACAGGGGCTAATGAAAAACTGTTTTTT | CASSKGTGANEKLFF
- | once | TRBJ2-3 | TRBV4-3 | TGCGCCAGCAGCCAAGGCTCGAGTAGTGATACGCAGTATTTT | CASSQGSSSDTQYF
- | once | TRBJ2-2 | TRBV18 | TGTGCCAGCTCACCACTTAGGAACACCGGGGAGCTGTTTTTT | CASSPLRNTGELFF
TRBD2 | - | TRBJ2-7 | TRBV5-6 | TGTGCCAGCACCATCAATGGACTAGCGGGGTCCGATGACGAGCAGTACTTC | CASTINGLAGSDDEQYF
TRBD2 | - | TRBJ2-7 | TRBV7-2 | TGTGCCAGCAGCGCAAGACTAGCGGGTTACGAGCAGTACTTC | CASSARLAGYEQYF
TRBD2 | - | TRBJ2-3 | TRBV5-1 | TGCGCCAGCAGCTTGGGGGCGGCTAGCGGGGGACTTAGCACAGATACGCAGTATTTT | CASSLGAASGGLSTDTQYF
TRBD1 | - | TRBJ2-3 | TRBV5-4 | TGTGCCAGCAGCTCAGCGCAGGGGGTAATGACAGATACGCAGTATTTT | CASSSAQGVMTDTQYF
- | - | TRBJ1-2 | TRBV20-1 | TGCAGTGCTAGCGGGAATGGCTACACCTTC | CSASGNGYTF